A selection of T cell receptor beta chains follows, all from one sample in a study of T cell responses to AZD1222 COVID-19 vaccine. Measured with immunoSEQ multiplex PCR; TCRdb has only the in-frame clones, and not every one. The sample has 140,000 to 150,000 clones; more than 85% are singletons. The input for sequencing was peripheral blood, taken on day 0 of AZD1222 vaccination. The receptors were gathered from an adult in good health. Both conserved end residues are part of each CDR3. A D gene is named only where the DNA matches it firmly. For some rows the clone size is stated as once, few or many, or as a class when expanded; others skip it.

J	D	V	size	CDR3	DNA
TRBJ2-2	TRBD2	TRBV7-9	once	CATSHAGLAGVGELFF	TGTGCCACCTCCCACGCGGGACTAGCGGGAGTCGGGGAGCTGTTTTTT
TRBJ2-2	TRBD1	TRBV7-2	NA	CASSLGGQVGELFF	TGTGCCAGCAGCTTAGGGGGACAGGTCGGGGAGCTGTTTTTT
TRBJ1-2	TRBD1	TRBV30	NA	CAWTPPGQGFYGYTF	TGTGCCTGGACCCCTCCGGGACAGGGCTTCTATGGCTACACCTTC
TRBJ2-7	TRBD2	TRBV27	NA	CASRVRAGVTYEQYF	TGTGCCAGCAGGGTAAGAGCGGGAGTTACTTACGAGCAGTACTTC
TRBJ2-3	NA	TRBV19	NA	CASSSGGISTDTQYF	TGTGCCAGTAGTTCCGGGGGAATAAGCACAGATACGCAGTATTTT
TRBJ1-4	NA	TRBV5-4	few	CASSSHNEKLFF	TGTGCCAGCAGCTCCCATAATGAAAAACTGTTTTTT
TRBJ2-7	TRBD2	TRBV28	large	CASRLAGLNYEQYF	TGTGCCAGCAGGCTAGCGGGACTTAACTACGAGCAGTACTTC
TRBJ2-3	NA	TRBV6-5	once	CASSYSPGPVTDTQYF	TGTGCCAGCAGTTACTCCCCGGGACCGGTTACAGATACGCAGTATTTT
TRBJ1-4	NA	TRBV7-9	NA	CASSFMRGQSEKLFF	TGTGCCAGCAGCTTTATGAGGGGTCAAAGTGAAAAACTGTTTTTT
TRBJ1-3	NA	TRBV9	NA	CASSRGSGTGNTIYF	TGTGCCAGCTCCCGGGGTAGTGGGACGGGAAACACCATATATTTT
TRBJ1-1	NA	TRBV9	NA	CASRRSRGGEAFF	TGTGCCAGCAGAAGGAGCAGGGGAGGTGAAGCTTTCTTT
TRBJ2-3	NA	TRBV7-2	NA	CASSSQGGGSTDTQYF	TGTGCCAGCAGCTCCCAGGGAGGCGGGAGCACAGATACGCAGTATTTT
TRBJ1-6	NA	TRBV2	NA	CASNRDSESFPSPLHF	TGTGCCAGCAACCGGGACTCCGAATCTTTTCCTTCACCCCTCCACTTT
TRBJ2-3	NA	TRBV5-1	NA	CASSPQVGATDTQYF	TGCGCCAGCAGCCCTCAGGTGGGGGCGACAGATACGCAGTATTTT
TRBJ2-5	TRBD2	TRBV7-9	NA	CASSPTSGSPQETQYF	TGTGCCAGCAGCCCAACTAGCGGGAGTCCCCAAGAGACCCAGTACTTC
TRBJ2-2	TRBD1	TRBV10-3	once	CAMLSGTANTGELFF	TGTGCCATGTTGTCCGGGACAGCGAACACCGGGGAGCTGTTTTTT
TRBJ2-1	NA	TRBV29-1	NA	CSVDSGSSYNEQFF	TGCAGCGTCGATAGCGGTTCATCCTACAATGAGCAGTTCTTC
TRBJ1-2	TRBD1	TRBV7-2	NA	CASSLGQDYGYTF	TGTGCCAGCAGCCTAGGACAGGACTATGGCTACACCTTC
TRBJ2-1	TRBD2	TRBV5-1	NA	CASSPGGLPNEQFF	TGCGCCAGCAGCCCTGGGGGACTACCCAATGAGCAGTTCTTC
TRBJ1-2	NA	TRBV27	once	CASSTKDGNYGYTF	TGTGCCAGCAGTACGAAGGACGGGAACTATGGCTACACCTTC
TRBJ2-2	NA	TRBV11-3	NA	CASSSRQYNTGELFF	TGTGCCAGCAGCTCTCGACAGTACAACACCGGGGAGCTGTTTTTT
TRBJ2-1	TRBD2	TRBV6-4	NA	CASSEAGDGNEQFF	TGTGCCAGCAGTGAGGCGGGAGATGGAAATGAGCAGTTCTTC
TRBJ2-1	NA	TRBV24-1	NA	CATSLGLSVDEQFF	TGTGCCACCAGTCTAGGACTAAGTGTCGATGAGCAGTTCTTC
TRBJ2-7	NA	TRBV7-2	once	CASSLGRAGSEQYF	TGTGCCAGCAGCTTAGGGCGCGCAGGGAGCGAGCAGTACTTC
TRBJ2-1	NA	TRBV4-1	NA	CASSPSDPYNEQFF	TGCGCCAGCAGCCCTAGCGACCCCTACAATGAGCAGTTCTTC
TRBJ2-2	TRBD2	TRBV11-2	NA	CASSTAGREHTGELFF	TGTGCCAGCAGCACCGCCGGGCGGGAGCACACCGGGGAGCTGTTTTTT
TRBJ2-1	NA	TRBV21-1	NA	CASSKRFGRSWVGEQFF	TGTGCCAGCAGCAAAAGGTTTGGGCGGTCTTGGGTGGGGGAGCAGTTCTTC
TRBJ2-6	NA	TRBV2	NA	CASSDSGNVLTF	TGTGCCAGCAGCGACTCAGGGAACGTCCTGACTTTC
TRBJ2-2	NA	TRBV7-2	NA	CASSPNFGGELFF	TGTGCCAGCAGCCCTAACTTCGGCGGGGAGCTGTTTTTT
TRBJ2-5	NA	TRBV28	NA	CASSSLAEMQETQYF	TGTGCCAGCAGTTCCTTAGCGGAAATGCAGGAGACCCAGTACTTC
TRBJ2-2	TRBD1	TRBV5-1	NA	CASSRKNRGAENTGELFF	TGCGCCAGCAGCCGGAAGAACAGGGGGGCGGAGAACACCGGGGAGCTGTTTTTT
TRBJ1-2	TRBD1	TRBV18	NA	CASSPPRTGYGYTF	TGTGCCAGCTCACCACCTAGGACAGGCTATGGCTACACCTTC
TRBJ2-2	NA	TRBV15	NA	CATSTGALGILNTGELFF	TGTGCCACCAGCACGGGGGCCCTCGGGATACTAAACACCGGGGAGCTGTTTTTT
TRBJ1-2	NA	TRBV6-1	NA	CASSDGRYDGYTF	TGTGCCAGCAGTGACGGGCGGTACGATGGCTACACCTTC
TRBJ1-2	NA	TRBV7-7	NA	CASSVDTKEAPYGYTF	TGTGCCAGCAGTGTGGACACAAAGGAGGCTCCCTATGGCTACACCTTC
TRBJ1-2	TRBD1	TRBV5-1	NA	CASSSGGQGGGVYGYTF	TGCGCCAGCAGCTCGGGAGGACAGGGTGGAGGAGTCTATGGCTACACCTTC
TRBJ2-5	TRBD2	TRBV11-1	once	CASSLAGLAGVSAETQYF	TGTGCCAGCAGCTTAGCCGGGCTAGCGGGAGTTTCTGCAGAGACCCAGTACTTC
TRBJ1-3	NA	TRBV7-2	NA	CARKTGYSGNTIYF	TGTGCCAGAAAAACAGGGTACTCTGGAAACACCATATATTTT